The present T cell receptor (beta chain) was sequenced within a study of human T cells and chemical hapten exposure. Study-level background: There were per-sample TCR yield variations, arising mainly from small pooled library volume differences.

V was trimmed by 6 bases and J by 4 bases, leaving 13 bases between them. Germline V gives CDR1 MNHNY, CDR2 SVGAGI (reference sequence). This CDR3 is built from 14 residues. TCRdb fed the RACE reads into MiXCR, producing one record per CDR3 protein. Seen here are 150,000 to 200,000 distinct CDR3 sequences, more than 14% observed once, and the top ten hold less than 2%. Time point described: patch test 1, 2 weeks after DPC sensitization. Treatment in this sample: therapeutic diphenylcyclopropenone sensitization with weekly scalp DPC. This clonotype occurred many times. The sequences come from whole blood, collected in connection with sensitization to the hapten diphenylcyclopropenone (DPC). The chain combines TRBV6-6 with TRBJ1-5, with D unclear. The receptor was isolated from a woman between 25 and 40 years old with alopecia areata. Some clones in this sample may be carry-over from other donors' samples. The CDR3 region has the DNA TGTGCCAGCAGATCCCAAGTGGATAATCAGCCCCAGCATTTT. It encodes CASRSQVDNQPQHF.